One and the same sample provided the 7 T cell receptor beta chains below, sequenced in a study of tumour-infiltrating T cells in Burkitt lymphoma. Assay: immunoSEQ multiplex PCR; the TCRdb copy retains only in-frame clones and omits some. The profile shows about 2,400 clones, 24% of them singletons. The sequencing input was tumor tissue from a relapse. The receptors were gathered from a human donor with relapsed Burkitt lymphoma. Some clones in this sample may be carry-over from other donors' samples.

The V and J genes are TRBV28 and TRBJ1-1; 9 nucleotides line up with TRBD1. V lost 2 bases to trimming and J lost 2 bases; unmatched junction nucleotides: 6. The CDR3 covers 16 residues. Looked up from germline, CDR1 is MDHEN and CDR2 is SYDVKM. CDR3 nucleotides: TGTGCCAGCAGTTTAGGGACAGGGTGGTTCAACACTGAAGCTTTCTTT. It codes for CASSLGTGWFNTEAFF.

This clone was seen more than once but under ten times. The V and J genes are TRBV5-1 and TRBJ2-1, with 10 nucleotides matching TRBD1. This CDR3 contains 15 residues. Per germline, CDR1 SGHRS and CDR2 YFSETQ. V lost 5 bases and J lost 3; bases outside the gene matches: 5. CDR3 protein: CASRPGTGDYNEQFF. The CDR3 DNA follows: TGCGCCAGCAGGCCCGGGACAGGGGACTACAATGAGCAGTTCTTC.

This clone was recorded a few times. The CDR3 protein is CASSLYRASHEQYF. Here the CDR3 DNA reads TGTGCCAGCAGTTTATACAGGGCGTCCCACGAGCAGTACTTC. V is TRBV27 and J is TRBJ2-7; D may be TRBD1 (6 bases). Germline V gene sequence: CDR1 MNHEY, CDR2 SMNVEV (reference sequence). CDR3 length: 14 residues. V was cut by 1 base and J by 5 bases, with 12 bases left in between.

This chain uses TRBV6-5 with TRBJ1-1, with D uncertain. The CDR3 extends over 14 amino acids. The germline CDR1 and CDR2 sequences are MNHEY and SVGAGI. V shed 0 bases and J shed 1 base, with 6 bases lying between them. CDR3 in amino acids: CASSYSSSNTEAFF. The CDR3 DNA is TGTGCCAGCAGTTACTCGTCCTCGAACACTGAAGCTTTCTTT.

This chain uses TRBV19 with TRBJ1-4; unclear D gene. V dropped 4 bases and J dropped 8 bases, with 11 bases sitting between them. CDR3 length equals 13 residues. Germline loops: CDR1 LNHDA, CDR2 SQIVND (reference sequence). The CDR3 is CASSSPRWEKLFF. The CDR3 DNA is TGTGCCAGTAGTAGCCCCCGGTGGGAAAAACTGTTTTTT.

The V and J genes are TRBV30 and TRBJ2-1; TRBD1 agrees at 8 bases. With 0 bases clipped from V and 4 bases from J, the junction kept 17 bases outside the gene matches. Germline V gene lookup returns CDR1 GTSNPN and CDR2 SVGIG (reference sequence). CDR3 length equals 19 residues. The CDR3 bases are TGTGCCTGGAGTGTATTCCCCTTGGTAGGGACAGGCCGATACAATGAGCAGTTCTTC. Its translation is CAWSVFPLVGTGRYNEQFF.

The J gene is TRBJ1-5, the V gene TRBV15; D not resolved. The CDR3 consists of 15 residues. V gave up 5 bases and J gave up 5 bases, with 16 bases separating them. Germline V gene sequence: CDR1 LNHNV, CDR2 YYDKDF (reference sequence). CDR3: CATSDLVQRDQPQHF. CDR3 DNA sequence: TGTGCCACCAGCGATTTGGTACAGCGCGATCAGCCCCAGCATTTT.